The entry below gives a single T cell receptor (beta chain) sequence along with its context. The CDR3 length is 13 residues. Germline lookup yields CDR1 WSHSY and CDR2 SAAADI. Trimming shortened V by 2 bases and J by 9 bases, and 11 bases separated the two germline ends. Source study methods: Reference gene primer amplification gave nucleated cell count estimates. The protocol was immunoSEQ multiplex PCR, while the TCRdb copy is restricted to in-frame clones and leaves out a portion. That table furnishes V, J and clone size, whereas the DNA furnished D and trimming. Among tens of thousands of clones listed, approximately 80% were seen once. This entry belongs to a study of blood T cell repertoires in COVID-19. Across the whole study: Italy, Spain and the United States were the sources of the convalescent and acute COVID-19 samples. Sources were T cells, B-cell-depleted T cells, or PBMCs; the material itself was cDNA or gDNA.

This TCR derives from a man aged 60 to 69 with active or convalescent COVID-19. The rearrangement links TRBV10-2 to TRBJ1-5; no definite D call. Sequenced sample: peripheral blood. The DNA for the CDR3 is TGCGCCAGCAGTGAGAGTCCCGGAGCGCCCCAGCATTTT. It encodes CASSESPGAPQHF.